This is a list of T cell receptor beta chains from one sample in a study of T cell repertoires in cytomegalovirus infection. These receptors lack a known antigen. MiXCR was run by TCRdb on the reads, yielding one entry per CDR3 protein. The table shows a few hundred thousand distinct CDR3 sequences, with under 45% occurring only once. This material consisted of cultured PBMCs, taken from culture after CMV antigen stimulation. The receptors come from a human donor in good health (CMV status not recorded). Some clones in this sample may be carry-over from other donors' samples. CDR3s leave out the opening cysteine and the closing phenylalanine or tryptophan. A clone size is listed for some rows: how often the clone was seen (once, few, many), or a class if it is expanded.

cdr3_aa j_call cdr3_length v_call clone_size
ASSLGRVAADTQY TRBJ2-3 13 TRBV7-8 many
ASSPQGRSAYNEQF TRBJ2-1 14 TRBV27 -
ASTPNPATDTQY TRBJ2-3 12 TRBV7-2 many
ATSDFGSGTDTQY TRBJ2-3 13 TRBV24-1 few
ASIPSGGRTDTQY TRBJ2-3 13 TRBV7-6 -
ASSPAGGRGRTDTQY TRBJ2-3 15 TRBV7-2 -
ASSGIGFTYEQY TRBJ2-7 12 TRBV11-2 few
ASSLARYSGNTIY TRBJ1-3 13 TRBV7-8 -
ASKTLSNYGYT TRBJ1-2 11 TRBV19 -
SAADRGESRGYT TRBJ1-2 12 TRBV20-1 -
ASSRQGAYEQY TRBJ2-7 11 TRBV7-2 many
ASSSAGTGLYEQY TRBJ2-7 13 TRBV6-2/TRBV6-3 -
ASSFRAEGTQY TRBJ2-5 11 TRBV12-3/TRBV12-4 few
ASSLEQRTTEQY TRBJ2-7 12 TRBV5-1 -
ASEDLMADTQY TRBJ2-3 11 TRBV7-9 -
ASNGGGDYGYT TRBJ1-2 11 TRBV12-3/TRBV12-4 -
ASSLALGPETQY TRBJ2-5 12 TRBV7-2 many
ASSPGTSGGRTQY TRBJ2-5 13 TRBV7-2 few
ASSLLTGRTEAF TRBJ1-1 12 TRBV7-2 -
ASSLAPGLGEKLF TRBJ1-4 13 TRBV7-2 -
ASSSGPSTFGYT TRBJ1-2 12 TRBV7-2 -
ASSFSPGELF TRBJ2-2 10 TRBV12-3/TRBV12-4 few
ASSLGENTDTQY TRBJ2-3 12 TRBV5-4 many
ASRNMNTGELF TRBJ2-2 11 TRBV12-3/TRBV12-4 -
ASSQVGSDTQY TRBJ2-3 11 TRBV3-1 -
ASAGGVTQETQY TRBJ2-5 12 TRBV7-2 many
ASSYSIGEQY TRBJ2-7 10 TRBV6-5 -
ASSGLTRRNEQF TRBJ2-1 12 TRBV12-3/TRBV12-4 few
ASSLEGAGYEQY TRBJ2-7 12 TRBV7-8 -
ASSSGQGARNEQF TRBJ2-1 13 TRBV11-2 -
ASSPGTIQETQY TRBJ2-5 12 TRBV12-3/TRBV12-4 -
ASSPPAVRTDTQY TRBJ2-3 13 TRBV7-8 -
ASSLNGLDGETQY TRBJ2-5 13 TRBV11-2 -
ATSRMRDKTGPYGRSGYT TRBJ1-2 18 TRBV15 once
ASSPRRGGREF TRBJ2-1 11 TRBV7-2 few
ASSLVGQANQPQH TRBJ1-5 13 TRBV28 -
ASSSTGDTQY TRBJ2-3 10 TRBV7-6 few
SATPPLSVLAGGNEQF TRBJ2-1 16 TRBV20-1 -
ASSSSRTNYGYT TRBJ1-2 12 TRBV5-6 -
ASSLGYQSTDTQY TRBJ2-3 13 TRBV7-2 -
ASSLDPGATTSYEQY TRBJ2-7 15 TRBV7-8 -
ASAQRTMVDTQY TRBJ2-3 12 TRBV6-2/TRBV6-3 -
ASSPGTPSRRELF TRBJ2-2 13 TRBV7-2 many
ASSPRGQIYNEQF TRBJ2-1 13 TRBV4-3 -
ASSGFGEKLF TRBJ1-4 10 TRBV7-2 -